This T cell receptor beta chain was retrieved from a study of identical twins. Findings and caveats of the study: There was an excess of low generation probability in the out-of-frame alpha sequences that twins shared. While abundant cord blood beta clonotypes carried fewer insertions, memory repertoires showed no such pattern.

Trimming removed 0 bases from V and 0 bases from J, with 12 bases in between. This CDR3 region has 18 residues. The germline CDR1 and CDR2 sequences are KGHSH and LQKENI. TCRdb itself ran the 5' RACE reads through MiXCR, one entry per CDR3 protein. The sample carries about 290,000 distinct CDR3 sequences, roughly 10% recorded once. This clonotype was detected a few times. Its specificity is not known. The same specimen was also included in a second study, on yellow fever vaccine responses in identical twins.

The chain carries TRBV18 and TRBJ2-6, with D unclear. The sequence derives from a woman aged 18 to 35 in good health. The sample was CD8+ T cells sorted from blood. The CDR3 region is CASSPPGFWSSGANVLTF. In DNA form, the CDR3 reads TGTGCCAGCTCACCACCGGGTTTTTGGTCCTCTGGGGCCAACGTCCTGACTTTC.